These 18 T cell receptor beta chains were all obtained from the same sample, sequenced in a study of CD4+ T cells in melanoma. The data were produced by immunoSEQ multiplex PCR, yet TCRdb's version contains in-frame clones alone and is incomplete. Of about 140,000 clones in the sample, 92% were seen once. The receptors here all came from a human donor with melanoma.

The CDR3 sequence: CASSPGPNEKLFF. The CDR3 nucleotides are TGCGCCAGCAGCCCGGGCCCTAATGAAAAACTGTTTTTT. The V gene is TRBV5-1, the J gene TRBJ1-4; D is uncertain. CDR3 length equals 13 residues. V was clipped by 4 bases and J by 3 bases, with 7 bases between them. The V gene's germline CDR1 is SGHRS and CDR2 YFSETQ. The full variable domain, completed using reference TRBV5-1 and TRBJ1-4, is KAGVTQTPRYLIKTRGQQVTLSCSPISGHRSVSWYQQTPGQGLQFLFEYFSETQRNKGNFPGRFSGRQFSNSRSEMNVSTLELGDSALYLCASSPGPNEKLFFGSGTQLSVL.

This chain links TRBV5-6 with TRBJ1-5; no clear D. This CDR3 comprises 13 residues. V was trimmed by 0 bases and J by 7 bases, leaving 8 bases between them. Germline CDR1 and CDR2: SGHDT and YYEEEE. The CDR3 DNA follows: TGTGCCAGCAGCTTGGGGATTCAACAGCCCCAGCATTTT. Protein: CASSLGIQQPQHF.

This CDR3 reads CAWSTSSGNTIYF. In DNA, the CDR3 is TGTGCCTGGAGTACTAGCTCTGGAAACACCATATATTTT. This chain joins TRBV30 and TRBJ1-3, with D uncertain. V lost 2 bases and J 0 bases, leaving 5 bases between the germline ends. There are 13 residues in the CDR3. The germline V gene has CDR1 GTSNPN and CDR2 SVGIG (reference sequence).

The chain uses TRBV19 and TRBJ2-3, with TRBD2 matching over 8 bases. This CDR3 region has 16 residues. V trimming: 4 bases; J trimming: 1 base; junction bases outside the gene matches: 7. Germline CDR1 LNHDA, CDR2 SQIVND (reference sequence). The CDR3 bases are TGTGCCAGTAGTAGCCTAGCGGGTGGTGGCACAGATACGCAGTATTTT. Protein sequence: CASSSLAGGGTDTQYF. Complete variable domain (other parts from reference TRBV19 and TRBJ2-3): DGGITQSPKYLFRKEGQNVTLSCEQNLNHDAMYWYRQDPGQGLRLIYYSQIVNDFQKGDIAEGYSVSREKKESFPLTVTSAQKNPTAFYLCASSSLAGGGTDTQYFGPGTRLTVL.

This chain joins TRBV6-1 and TRBJ2-7; a weak D match, TRBD1 (5 bases). The CDR3 covers 13 residues. Trimming removed 3 bases from V and 7 bases from J, with 13 bases in between. In germline, CDR1 is MNHNS, CDR2 SASEGT. CDR3 DNA: TGTGCCAGCAGTGACTGGGGCGGACGGGAGCAGTACTTC. It translates to CASSDWGGREQYF.

The gene calls are TRBV2 and TRBJ2-1; TRBD2 matches at 10 bases. The V segment lost 8 bases and the J segment 2 bases; nucleotides outside the gene matches: 9. The CDR3 runs 16 residues. Germline loops: CDR1 SNHLY, CDR2 FYNNEI. The CDR3 region has the DNA TGTGCCAGCCAAAAACTAGCGGGGACGACCTACAATGAGCAGTTCTTC. Protein product: CASQKLAGTTYNEQFF.

V and J are TRBV4-2 and TRBJ1-2; D gene uncertain. Trimming cost V 1 base and J 8 bases, with 14 bases left between them. Germline V CDR1 and CDR2: LGHNA, YNFKEQ. The CDR3 runs to 14 residues. The CDR3, as DNA: TGTGCCAGCAGCCAAGGGAGGGAAGGCCTCGGCTACACCTTC. Translation gives CASSQGREGLGYTF.

The rearrangement joins TRBV5-1 to TRBJ2-1; 7 bases are a match to TRBD1. The germline CDR1 and CDR2 sequences are SGHRS and YFSETQ. There are 13 residues in the CDR3. With 6 bases clipped from V and 5 bases from J, the junction kept 5 bases outside the gene matches. The CDR3 DNA reads as TGCGCCAGCAAAGGGACAGTCGACAATGAGCAGTTCTTC. It encodes CASKGTVDNEQFF.

The rearrangement uses TRBV9 and TRBJ1-2; D gene uncertain. Per germline, CDR1 SGDLS and CDR2 YYNGEE. The CDR3 totals 15 residues. Trimming took 0 bases from V and 0 from J, leaving 9 bases between them. The CDR3 nucleotides read TGTGCCAGCAGCGTAGGGCCGGATACTAACTATGGCTACACCTTC. This gives the protein CASSVGPDTNYGYTF.

The chain recombines TRBV9 with TRBJ2-5; D is unclear. With 3 bases removed from V and 2 bases from J, the gap between germline ends came to 8 bases. The CDR3 totals 13 residues. Germline CDR1 reads SGDLS; CDR2 reads YYNGEE. Here the CDR3 reads CASSALSQETQYF. The CDR3 DNA reads TGTGCCAGCAGCGCGCTATCACAAGAGACCCAGTACTTC.

This chain uses TRBV11-2 with TRBJ1-2, with 8 bases identical to TRBD1. V trimming: 2 bases; J trimming: 3 bases; junction bases outside the gene matches: 17. Germline V lookup: CDR1 SGHAT, CDR2 FQNNGV. The CDR3 is made up of 19 amino acids. The CDR3 region is CASSLSGGTGPGGHYGYTF. CDR3 bases: TGTGCCAGCAGCTTAAGCGGGGGGACAGGTCCCGGCGGGCACTATGGCTACACCTTC.

The chain couples TRBV19 to TRBJ2-7; possible D gene TRBD2, 5 bases. V shed 6 bases and J shed 4 bases, with 22 bases lying between them. The CDR3 extends over 16 amino acids. In germline, CDR1 is LNHDA, CDR2 SQIVND (reference sequence). In DNA, the CDR3 is TGTGCCAGTAGCCAATCGAGGGAAAAAGTGGGGTACGAGCAGTACTTC. Encoded protein: CASSQSREKVGYEQYF.

Of note for this clone: One junction end does not reproduce the germline sequence, and a read error may be involved. The chain is built from TRBV28 and TRBJ1-2; tentative D call: TRBD1 (6 bases). This CDR3 has 12 residues. The germline V gene has CDR1 MDHEN and CDR2 SYDVKM. CDR3 protein: CASSFPEGGSDF. CDR3 DNA: TGTGCCAGCAGCTTCCCCGAGGGGGGGAGCGACTTC.

The V and J genes are TRBV7-9 and TRBJ2-3, with 9 bases lining up with TRBD2. Germline V gene sequence: CDR1 SEHNR, CDR2 FQNEAQ (reference sequence). The V and J ends lost 1 base and 4 bases, in that order; junction bases with no gene match: 12. The CDR3 extends over 18 amino acids. CDR3 protein: CASSLGVAGVASADTQYF. CDR3 nucleotide sequence: TGTGCCAGCAGCTTAGGGGTAGCGGGGGTAGCCTCCGCAGATACGCAGTATTTT. The entire variable domain, with the rest obtained from reference TRBV7-9 and TRBJ2-3, is as follows: DTGVSQNPRHKITKRGQNVTFRCDPISEHNRLYWYRQTLGQGPEFLTYFQNEAQLEKSRLLSDRFSAERPKGSFSTLEIQRTEQGDSAMYLCASSLGVAGVASADTQYFGPGTRLTVL.

The gene calls are TRBV5-6 and TRBJ1-3; 9 positions match TRBD1. This CDR3 has 15 residues. The V gene's germline CDR1 is SGHDT and CDR2 YYEEEE. The V segment lost 3 bases and the J segment 4 bases; nucleotides outside the gene matches: 5. The CDR3 reads CASSSYRGHGNTIYF. CDR3 DNA: TGTGCCAGCAGCTCGTACAGGGGGCACGGAAACACCATATATTTT.

The rearrangement links TRBV7-9 to TRBJ2-1; D is unresolved. V lost 5 bases and J 6 bases, leaving 11 bases between the germline ends. This CDR3 contains 13 residues. Germline loops: CDR1 SEHNR, CDR2 FQNEAQ (reference sequence). The DNA for the CDR3 is TGTGCCAGCAGCGTCCAGCCCGGCAATGAGCAGTTCTTC. It encodes CASSVQPGNEQFF.

This clone was found many times. V usage is TRBV6-6 and J usage is TRBJ2-7; D is unresolved. The germline CDR1 and CDR2 sequences are MNHNY and SVGAGI (reference sequence). The CDR3 extends over 13 amino acids. V was shortened by 5 bases and J by 4 bases, with 12 bases between the two germline ends. CDR3 nucleotides: TGTGCCAGCAGTGTGGATGGAAGATACGAGCAGTACTTC. Its protein product is CASSVDGRYEQYF.

The gene calls are TRBV27 and TRBJ2-3; unclear D gene. Per the germline V gene, CDR1 is MNHEY and CDR2 is SMNVEV (reference sequence). The CDR3 spans 15 residues. Trimming removed 5 bases from V and 4 bases from J, with 16 bases in between. CDR3: CASSHLVALADTQYF. CDR3 coding DNA: TGTGCCAGCAGTCACCTGGTGGCGTTAGCAGATACGCAGTATTTT.